Shown below are 6 T cell receptor beta chains from a single sample sequenced in a study of blood T cell repertoires in COVID-19. Method: immunoSEQ multiplex PCR; TCRdb's copy keeps in-frame clones and lacks some. This table has roughly 100,000 clones, 81% appearing once. Sequenced: peripheral blood. Every receptor here comes from a man aged 80 or over with acute or convalescent COVID-19.

V gene TRBV5-1 combines with J gene TRBJ1-2; 7 bases fit TRBD1. The CDR3 extends over 15 amino acids. Trimming cost V 4 bases and J 2 bases; bases outside gene matches: 8. CDR1 SGHRS and CDR2 YFSETQ come from the germline V gene. The DNA of the CDR3 is TGCGCCAGCAGCCCCCGGCAGGGGGTGAACTATGGCTACACCTTC. Translation gives CASSPRQGVNYGYTF.

This chain joins TRBV2 and TRBJ2-2; TRBD1 might be the D (6 bases). The CDR3 sequence is 14 residues long. CDR1 and CDR2 (germline): SNHLY, FYNNEI. Trimming took off 6 bases at V and 1 base at J, with 9 bases between the two ends. The CDR3 protein is CASSRDKNTGELFF. DNA of the CDR3: TGTGCCAGCAGCCGGGACAAGAACACCGGGGAGCTGTTTTTT.

The rearrangement joins TRBV4-2 to TRBJ2-7; D gene ambiguous. Trimming cost V 0 bases and J 3 bases, with 12 bases left between them. Germline V lookup: CDR1 LGHNA, CDR2 YNFKEQ. This CDR3 is 15 amino acids long. CDR3 region: CASSQDNANHYEQYF. The CDR3 region has the DNA TGTGCCAGCAGCCAAGATAACGCGAATCACTACGAGCAGTACTTC.

This sequence joins TRBV6-1 and TRBJ1-1; tentative D call: TRBD1 (5 bases). Trimming stripped 0 bases from V and 12 bases from J, with 11 bases between. The CDR3 contains 12 residues. The germline CDR1 and CDR2 sequences are MNHNS and SASEGT. Written as DNA, the CDR3 is TGTGCCAGCAGTGAAGCGTTGACAGAACCTTTCTTT. Protein: CASSEALTEPFF.

The rearrangement joins TRBV6-5 to TRBJ1-6, with no clear D. With 2 bases removed from V and 4 bases from J, the gap between germline ends came to 6 bases. Germline lookup yields CDR1 MNHEY and CDR2 SVGAGI. This CDR3 is built from 14 residues. The CDR3 spells CASSYGRYNSPLHF. The CDR3 region has the DNA TGTGCCAGCAGTTACGGCCGATATAATTCACCCCTCCACTTT.

The V call is TRBV28, the J call TRBJ2-1, with TRBD2 matching over 8 bases. Germline loops: CDR1 MDHEN, CDR2 SYDVKM. With V trimmed by 5 bases and J by 2 bases, 8 bases remained unmatched. The CDR3 runs 16 residues. The CDR3 DNA sequence: TGTGCCAGCAGTACTACTAGCGGAGGCCCCTACAATGAGCAGTTCTTC. Residues: CASSTTSGGPYNEQFF.